Each of the 3 T cell receptor beta chains below was sequenced from the same sample in a study of blood T cell repertoires in COVID-19. The protocol was immunoSEQ multiplex PCR, while the TCRdb copy is restricted to in-frame clones and leaves out a portion. Counted here are about 340,000 clones, about 90% occurring once; the ten biggest clones make up around 6.6%. Sequencing was carried out using peripheral blood. Receptors originate from a woman in her sixties or seventies with COVID-19, enrolled during active disease.

The chain combines TRBV6-1 with TRBJ1-6; D might be TRBD1 (6 bases). Germline V gene data show CDR1 as MNHNS and CDR2 as SASEGT. V was trimmed by 2 bases and J by 8 bases, leaving 13 bases between them. This CDR3 contains 15 residues. CDR3 in DNA: TGTGCCAGCAGTGAATTGGACAGAAATCATTCACCCCTCCACTTT. Translated, it gives CASSELDRNHSPLHF.

The genes are TRBV29-1 and TRBJ2-2; 9 bases are shared with TRBD2. The CDR3 is made up of 14 amino acids. CDR1 and CDR2 from the germline V gene are SQVTM and ANQGSEA. Trimming removed 6 bases from V and 4 bases from J; junction bases left unmatched: 6. In DNA form, the CDR3 reads TGCAGCGTGGTCCCGACTAGCGGCACCGGGGAGCTGTTTTTT. The encoded protein is CSVVPTSGTGELFF.

The chain is built from TRBV7-9 and TRBJ1-2; no clear D. Trimming removed 9 bases at V and 8 bases at J, with 16 bases between. The CDR3 runs 12 residues. CDR1 and CDR2 (germline): SEHNR, FQNEAQ (reference sequence). CDR3 loop: CARGRPTEGYTF. The CDR3 DNA reads TGTGCCAGAGGCCGGCCCACGGAGGGCTACACCTTC.